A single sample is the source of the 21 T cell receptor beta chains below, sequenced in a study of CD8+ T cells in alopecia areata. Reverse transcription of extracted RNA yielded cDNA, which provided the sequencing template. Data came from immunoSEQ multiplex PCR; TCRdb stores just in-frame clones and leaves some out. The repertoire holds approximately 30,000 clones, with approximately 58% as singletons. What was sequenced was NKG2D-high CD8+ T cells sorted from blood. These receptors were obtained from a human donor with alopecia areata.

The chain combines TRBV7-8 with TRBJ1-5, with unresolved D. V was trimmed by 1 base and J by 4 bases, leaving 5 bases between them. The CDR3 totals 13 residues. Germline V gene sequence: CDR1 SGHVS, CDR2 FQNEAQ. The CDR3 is CASSLELNQPQHF. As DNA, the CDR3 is TGTGCCAGCAGCTTAGAGTTGAATCAGCCCCAGCATTTT.

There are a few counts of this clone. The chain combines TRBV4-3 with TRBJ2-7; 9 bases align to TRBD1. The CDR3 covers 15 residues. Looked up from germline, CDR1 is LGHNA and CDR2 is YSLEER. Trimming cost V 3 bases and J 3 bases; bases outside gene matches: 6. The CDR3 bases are TGCGCCAGCAGCCAGTGGGGACAGGGCCTCTACGAGCAGTACTTC. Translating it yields CASSQWGQGLYEQYF.

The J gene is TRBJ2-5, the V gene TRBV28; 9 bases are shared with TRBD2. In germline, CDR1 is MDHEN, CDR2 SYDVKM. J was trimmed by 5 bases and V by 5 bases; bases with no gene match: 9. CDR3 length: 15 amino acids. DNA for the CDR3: TGTGCCAGCAGTCCCGGGCAGCGGGAGGTGGAGACCCAGTACTTC. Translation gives CASSPGQREVETQYF.

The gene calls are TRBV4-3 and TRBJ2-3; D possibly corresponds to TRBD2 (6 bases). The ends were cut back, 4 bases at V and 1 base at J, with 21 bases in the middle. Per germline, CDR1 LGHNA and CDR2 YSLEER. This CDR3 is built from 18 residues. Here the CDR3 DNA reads TGCGCCAGCAGCCGAACCTCCAGGGCGGGGATAGGCACAGATACGCAGTATTTT. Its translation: CASSRTSRAGIGTDTQYF.

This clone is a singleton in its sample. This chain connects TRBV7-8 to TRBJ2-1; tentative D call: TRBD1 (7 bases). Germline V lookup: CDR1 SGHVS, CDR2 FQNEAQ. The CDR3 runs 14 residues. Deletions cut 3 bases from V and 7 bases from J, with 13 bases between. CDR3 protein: CASSFRGVTNEQFF. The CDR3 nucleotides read TGTGCCAGCAGCTTCAGGGGGGTAACGAATGAGCAGTTCTTC.

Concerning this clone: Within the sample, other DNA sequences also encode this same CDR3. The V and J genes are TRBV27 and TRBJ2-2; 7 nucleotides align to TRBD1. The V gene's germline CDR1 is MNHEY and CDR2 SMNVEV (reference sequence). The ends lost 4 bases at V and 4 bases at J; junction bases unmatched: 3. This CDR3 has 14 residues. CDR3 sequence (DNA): TGTGCCAGCAGTTCAAGACAGGGCACCGGGGAGCTGTTTTTT. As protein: CASSSRQGTGELFF.

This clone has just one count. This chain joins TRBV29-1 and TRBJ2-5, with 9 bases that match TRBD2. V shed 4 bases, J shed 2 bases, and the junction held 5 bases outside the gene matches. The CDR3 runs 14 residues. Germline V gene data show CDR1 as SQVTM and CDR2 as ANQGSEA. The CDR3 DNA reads TGCAGCGTTGTCCCTAGCGGGGTTCAAGAGACCCAGTACTTC. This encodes CSVVPSGVQETQYF. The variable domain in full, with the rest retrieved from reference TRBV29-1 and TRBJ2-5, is SAVISQKPSRDICQRGTSLTIQCQVDSQVTMMFWYRQQPGQSLTLIATANQGSEATYESGFVIDKFPISRPNLTFSTLTVSNMSPEDSSIYLCSVVPSGVQETQYFGPGTRLLVL.

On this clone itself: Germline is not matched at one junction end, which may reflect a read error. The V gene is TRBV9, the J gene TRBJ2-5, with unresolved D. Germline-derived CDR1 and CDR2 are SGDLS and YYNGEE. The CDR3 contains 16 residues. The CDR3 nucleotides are TGTGCCGGCAGCCCTAGTGGTTCTTTACACAGAGAGACCCAGTACTTC. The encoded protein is CAGSPSGSLHRETQYF.

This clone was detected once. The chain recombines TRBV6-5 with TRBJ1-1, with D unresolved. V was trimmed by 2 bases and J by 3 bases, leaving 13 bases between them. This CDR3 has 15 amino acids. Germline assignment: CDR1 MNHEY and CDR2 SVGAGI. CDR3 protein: CASSYNPIPYTEAFF. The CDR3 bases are TGTGCCAGCAGTTACAATCCGATCCCCTACACTGAAGCTTTCTTT.

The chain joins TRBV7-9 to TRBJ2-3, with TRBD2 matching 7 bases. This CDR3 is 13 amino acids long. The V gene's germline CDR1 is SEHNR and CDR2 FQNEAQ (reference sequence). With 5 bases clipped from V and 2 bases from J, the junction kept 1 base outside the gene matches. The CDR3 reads CASSGRATDTQYF. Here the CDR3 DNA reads TGTGCCAGCAGCGGGAGGGCCACAGATACGCAGTATTTT. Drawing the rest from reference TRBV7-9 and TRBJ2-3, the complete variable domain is DTGVSQNPRHKITKRGQNVTFRCDPISEHNRLYWYRQTLGQGPEFLTYFQNEAQLEKSRLLSDRFSAERPKGSFSTLEIQRTEQGDSAMYLCASSGRATDTQYFGPGTRLTVL.

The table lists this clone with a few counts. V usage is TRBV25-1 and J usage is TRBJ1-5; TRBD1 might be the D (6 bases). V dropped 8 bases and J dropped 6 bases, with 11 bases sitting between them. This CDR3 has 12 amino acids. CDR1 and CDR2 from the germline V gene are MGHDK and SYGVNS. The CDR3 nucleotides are TGTGCCAGCGGCACAGGGAGTCAGCCCCAGCATTTT. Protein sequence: CASGTGSQPQHF.

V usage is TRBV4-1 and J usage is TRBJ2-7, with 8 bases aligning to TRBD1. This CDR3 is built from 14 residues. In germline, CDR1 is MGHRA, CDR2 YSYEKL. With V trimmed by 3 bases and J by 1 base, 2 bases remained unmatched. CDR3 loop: CASSHRTGSYEQYF. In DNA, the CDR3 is TGCGCCAGCAGCCACCGGACAGGGTCCTACGAGCAGTACTTC.

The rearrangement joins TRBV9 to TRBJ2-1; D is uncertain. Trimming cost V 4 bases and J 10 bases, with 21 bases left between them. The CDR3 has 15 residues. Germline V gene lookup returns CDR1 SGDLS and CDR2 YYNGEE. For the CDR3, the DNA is TGTGCCAGCAGCCCCAGTGAGCAAGGGTCCATCGAGCAGTTCTTC. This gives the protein CASSPSEQGSIEQFF.

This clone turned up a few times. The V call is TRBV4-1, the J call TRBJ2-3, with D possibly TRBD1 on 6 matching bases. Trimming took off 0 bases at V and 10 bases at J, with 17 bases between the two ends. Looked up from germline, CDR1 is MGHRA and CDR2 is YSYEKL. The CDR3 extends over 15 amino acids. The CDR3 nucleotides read TGCGCCAGCAGCCAAGACCCAAGCAGGGGAGAAGCGCAGTATTTT. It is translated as CASSQDPSRGEAQYF.

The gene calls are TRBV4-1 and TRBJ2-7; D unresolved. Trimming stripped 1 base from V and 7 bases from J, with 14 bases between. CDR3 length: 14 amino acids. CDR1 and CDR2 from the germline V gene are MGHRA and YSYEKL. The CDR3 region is CASSQGPRFGEQYF. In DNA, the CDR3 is TGCGCCAGCAGCCAAGGGCCCCGGTTTGGAGAGCAGTACTTC.

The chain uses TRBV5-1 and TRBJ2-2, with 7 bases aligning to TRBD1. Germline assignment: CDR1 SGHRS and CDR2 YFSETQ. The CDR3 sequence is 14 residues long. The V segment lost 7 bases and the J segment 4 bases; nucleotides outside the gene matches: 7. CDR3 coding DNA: TGCGCCAGCTCCACAGCAGGGGGCACCGGGGAGCTGTTTTTT. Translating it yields CASSTAGGTGELFF.

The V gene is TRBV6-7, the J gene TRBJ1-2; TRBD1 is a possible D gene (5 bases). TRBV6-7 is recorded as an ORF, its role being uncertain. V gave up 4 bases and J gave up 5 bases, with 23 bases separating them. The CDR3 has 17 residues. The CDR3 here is CASSSPRRDHKLYGYTF. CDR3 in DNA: TGTGCCAGCAGTTCGCCGCGCCGGGACCACAAGCTATATGGCTACACCTTC.

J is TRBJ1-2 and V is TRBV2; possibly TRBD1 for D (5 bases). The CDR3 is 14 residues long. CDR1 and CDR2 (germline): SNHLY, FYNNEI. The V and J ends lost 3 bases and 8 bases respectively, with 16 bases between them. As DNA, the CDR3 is TGTGCCAGCAGTGAGGGTTCAGGGTCTTTCGGCTACACCTTC. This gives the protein CASSEGSGSFGYTF. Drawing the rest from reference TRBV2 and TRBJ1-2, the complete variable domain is EPEVTQTPSHQVTQMGQEVILRCVPISNHLYFYWYRQILGQKVEFLVSFYNNEISEKSEIFDDQFSVERPDGSNFTLKIRSTKLEDSAMYFCASSEGSGSFGYTFGSGTRLTVV.

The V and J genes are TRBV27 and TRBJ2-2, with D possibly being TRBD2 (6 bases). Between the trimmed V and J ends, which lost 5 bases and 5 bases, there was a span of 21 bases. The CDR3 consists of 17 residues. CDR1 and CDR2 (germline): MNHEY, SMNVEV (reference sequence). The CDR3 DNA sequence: TGTGCCAGCAGTACCCTATCGGGGTGGGGAGGTACCGGGGAGCTGTTTTTT. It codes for CASSTLSGWGGTGELFF.

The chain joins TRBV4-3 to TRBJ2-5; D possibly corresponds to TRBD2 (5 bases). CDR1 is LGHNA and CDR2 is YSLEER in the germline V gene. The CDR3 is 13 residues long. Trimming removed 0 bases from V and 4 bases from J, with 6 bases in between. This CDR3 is CASSQDRGETQYF. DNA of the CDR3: TGCGCCAGCAGCCAAGATCGGGGAGAGACCCAGTACTTC.

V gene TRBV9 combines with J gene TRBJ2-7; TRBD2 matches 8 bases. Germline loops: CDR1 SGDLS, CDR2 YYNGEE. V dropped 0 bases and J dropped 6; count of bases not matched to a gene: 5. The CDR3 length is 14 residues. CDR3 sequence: CASSVGAGAAEQYF. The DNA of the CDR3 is TGTGCCAGCAGCGTAGGAGCGGGAGCTGCCGAGCAGTACTTC. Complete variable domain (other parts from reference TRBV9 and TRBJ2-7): DSGVTQTPKHLITATGQRVTLRCSPRSGDLSVYWYQQSLDQGLQFLIQYYNGEERAKGNILERFSAQQFPDLHSELNLSSLELGDSALYFCASSVGAGAAEQYFGPGTRLTVT.